This TCR beta chain was captured in a study of blood T cell repertoires in COVID-19. After removal of 7 bases from V and 9 bases from J, the junction contained 12 bases not matched to a gene. The CDR3 is 15 amino acids. Germline V gene sequence: CDR1 SGHAT, CDR2 FQNNGV. This clone was seen a handful of times. The protocol was immunoSEQ multiplex PCR, while the TCRdb copy is restricted to in-frame clones and leaves out a portion. This sample yields some 150,000 clones, of which about three quarters are seen a single time; roughly 2.9% belongs to the top ten. The receptor's source is a woman between 50 and 59 years old who had recovered from COVID-19. This chain connects TRBV11-2 to TRBJ2-1; 10 bases align to TRBD1. The material sequenced was PBMCs or T cells enriched from blood (not recorded which). The DNA of the CDR3 is TGTGCCAGCACCTTGGGTCGGACAGGGGGGACTGAGCAGTTCTTC. Its protein is CASTLGRTGGTEQFF.